A selection of T cell receptor beta chains follows, all from one sample in a study of T cell responses to AZD1222 COVID-19 vaccine. The data were produced by immunoSEQ multiplex PCR, yet TCRdb's version contains in-frame clones alone and is incomplete. The data hold 100,000 or so clones, with 87% observed a single time. Material: peripheral blood, obtained on day 0 of AZD1222 vaccination. Receptors originate from an adult in good health. CDR3s include the opening cysteine and the closing phenylalanine or tryptophan. The order of the fields is D gene, J gene, V gene, clone size, CDR3 DNA, CDR3 protein. A D gene is named only where the DNA matches it firmly. Clone size is shown for a subset of rows, as once, few, many or a class of expanded clone.

>NA|TRBJ1-3|TRBV2|NA
TGTGCCAGCAGTGGTCGGGGCAGGAAGGAATCTGGAAACACCATATATTTT
CASSGRGRKESGNTIYF
>TRBD2|TRBJ2-4|TRBV7-8|once
TGTGCCAGCAGCTCCGGACTAGCGGGCGATACTAGGTCCAAAAACATTCAGTACTTC
CASSSGLAGDTRSKNIQYF
>NA|TRBJ1-5|TRBV19|NA
TGTGCCAGTAGTATTATGCAGGCCGGAAGATCTGGCAATCAGCCCCAGCATTTT
CASSIMQAGRSGNQPQHF
>NA|TRBJ2-7|TRBV21-1|NA
TGTGCCAGCAGCATGCCGGGAGGAGAGTACGAGCAGTACTTC
CASSMPGGEYEQYF
>NA|TRBJ2-3|TRBV28|few
TGTGCCAGCAGTTTAATCCGGGAAATCCTCACAGATACGCAGTATTTT
CASSLIREILTDTQYF
>NA|TRBJ2-7|TRBV7-3|NA
TGTGCCAGCAGCAAATCAGGGGTCCACGAGCAGTACTTC
CASSKSGVHEQYF
>NA|TRBJ2-2|TRBV6-2/TRBV6-3|NA
TGTGCCAGCAGTTACAGGAAGTTCCTGGAGCTGTTTTTT
CASSYRKFLELFF
>TRBD2|TRBJ2-3|TRBV2|few
TGTGCCAGCAGTGAGGGGGGACTAGCGGGGTCCACAGATACGCAGTATTTT
CASSEGGLAGSTDTQYF
>NA|TRBJ2-1|TRBV7-6|NA
TGTGCCAGCAGCCCAGGAGGGGGGAACTACAATGAGCAGTTCTTC
CASSPGGGNYNEQFF
>NA|TRBJ2-5|TRBV19|NA
TGTGCCAGTAGTGGCAGTATGGGGGTGGAGACCCAGTACTTC
CASSGSMGVETQYF
>NA|TRBJ1-2|TRBV12-3/TRBV12-4|NA
TGTGCCAGCAGTCCTCATAAAGGTGGCTACACCTTC
CASSPHKGGYTF
>NA|TRBJ2-7|TRBV18|NA
TGTGCCAGCTCACCCTCGTGGGGAGTCGAGCAGTACTTC
CASSPSWGVEQYF
>NA|TRBJ1-3|TRBV29-1|NA
TGCAGCGTTGAACTCCCGGGTGGAAACACCATATATTTT
CSVELPGGNTIYF
>TRBD1|TRBJ1-4|TRBV29-1|NA
TGCAGCGTTCAGGGGGGTCTTTCGGGTGAAAAACTGTTTTTT
CSVQGGLSGEKLFF
>TRBD1|TRBJ2-4|TRBV6-6|NA
TGTGCCAGCAGTTACTCGACAGGGGAAAACATTCAGTACTTC
CASSYSTGENIQYF
>NA|TRBJ1-2|TRBV9|NA
TGTGCCAGCAGCGTAGGCGCAGGGACCGTCTGGGGCTACACCTTC
CASSVGAGTVWGYTF
>TRBD2|TRBJ2-7|TRBV5-6|NA
TGTGCCAGCAGCCTATATACAGCGGGAGGGAACGAGCAGTACTTC
CASSLYTAGGNEQYF
>TRBD2|TRBJ2-7|TRBV27|NA
TGTGCCAGCAGCCAAATAGCGGGGCCCTACGAGCAGTACTTC
CASSQIAGPYEQYF
>NA|TRBJ2-2|TRBV18|NA
TGTGCCAGCTCACCCGCAGAGAGGGAGCTGTTTTTT
CASSPAERELFF
>TRBD1|TRBJ1-3|TRBV6-1|few
TGTGCCAGCAGTGTGGGGACAGGCCGCTCTGGAAACACCATATATTTT
CASSVGTGRSGNTIYF
>TRBD2|TRBJ2-1|TRBV28|NA
TGTGCCAGCAGTTTACCTAGCGGGAGGGCCCGGAATGAGCAGTTCTTC
CASSLPSGRARNEQFF
>NA|TRBJ1-4|TRBV29-1|NA
TGCAGCGTTGGGGCGGGGTTATCTAATGAAAAACTGTTTTTT
CSVGAGLSNEKLFF
>TRBD2|TRBJ2-3|TRBV30|NA
TGTGCCTGGACTAGCGGAACTAGCACAGATACGCAGTATTTT
CAWTSGTSTDTQYF
>TRBD2|TRBJ2-5|TRBV9|NA
TGTGCCAGCAGCCTGAGCGGGAGTAGTGGAGAGACCCAGTACTTC
CASSLSGSSGETQYF
>NA|TRBJ2-1|TRBV9|once
TGTGCCAGCAGCGTAGGGCTAGCAACCTACAATGAGCAGTTCTTC
CASSVGLATYNEQFF
>TRBD1|TRBJ1-1|TRBV30|NA
TGTGCCTGGAGAGGACAGGGAGGTCGGGCTGAAGCTTTCTTT
CAWRGQGGRAEAFF
>TRBD2|TRBJ2-5|TRBV30|NA
TGTGCCTGGAAAGGGACTAGCGGGAGTCCGAGAGAGACCCAGTACTTC
CAWKGTSGSPRETQYF
>TRBD1|TRBJ1-1|TRBV28|NA
TGTGCCAGCAGCTCAGGGGACAGGGTCACTGAAGCTTTCTTT
CASSSGDRVTEAFF
>NA|TRBJ2-3|TRBV5-1|NA
TGCGCCAGCAGCTTGGCCGGGGGAGCAAGCACAGATACGCAGTATTTT
CASSLAGGASTDTQYF
>TRBD1|TRBJ2-7|TRBV15|once
TGTGCCACCAGCAGAGGACAGGGGCCCTCGGACGAGCAGTACTTC
CATSRGQGPSDEQYF
>TRBD1|TRBJ2-7|TRBV28|NA
TGTGCCAGCCGACCGGGACAGGGAAGGGAGCAGTACTTC
CASRPGQGREQYF
>NA|TRBJ2-3|TRBV4-3|NA
TGCGCCAGCAGCCAAGGGTTGGCGGCAGGGGAGGCAGATACGCAGTATTTT
CASSQGLAAGEADTQYF
>NA|TRBJ2-2|TRBV13|NA
TGTGCCAGCAGCTTACGGAGGACCGGGGAGCTGTTTTTT
CASSLRRTGELFF
>TRBD1|TRBJ1-2|TRBV29-1|once
TGCAGCGTCCTTACAGGGGCGGGAGGGGGCTACACCTTC
CSVLTGAGGGYTF
>NA|TRBJ2-3|TRBV18|NA
TGTGCCAGCTCACCTGGAGGGGGGGCAGATACGCAGTATTTT
CASSPGGGADTQYF
>NA|TRBJ1-5|TRBV19|NA
TGTGCCAGTAGTTGGGGGCCCTCGAGGCAGCCCCAGCATTTT
CASSWGPSRQPQHF
>NA|TRBJ2-1|TRBV6-2/TRBV6-3|NA
TGTGCCAGCAGTTATTTTGTCTCCGAGCGGCCCCGGAATGAGCAGTTCTTC
CASSYFVSERPRNEQFF
>TRBD1|TRBJ1-1|TRBV27|NA
TGTGCCAGCAGTCCACCGACAGGGGACACTGAAGCTTTCTTT
CASSPPTGDTEAFF
>TRBD1|TRBJ1-1|TRBV18|NA
TGTGCCAGCTCACCAAGACAGGGCATGAACACTGAAGCTTTCTTT
CASSPRQGMNTEAFF
>NA|TRBJ2-1|TRBV5-4|NA
TGTGCCAGCAGCCCCAGGAGCAGCAATGAGCAGTTCTTC
CASSPRSSNEQFF
>TRBD1|TRBJ2-7|TRBV4-3|once
TGCGCCAGCAGCCAAGATGGGGGGACAGGGACGGACGAGCAGTACTTC
CASSQDGGTGTDEQYF
>NA|TRBJ1-1|TRBV3-1/TRBV3-2|NA
TGTGCCAGCAGCCACATCGGGGATGAAGCTTTCTTT
CASSHIGDEAFF
>NA|TRBJ1-2|TRBV5-6|NA
TGTGCCAGCAGCTTGCAAGGCTCGGAAGGCTACACCTTC
CASSLQGSEGYTF
>TRBD1|TRBJ1-3|TRBV10-3|NA
TGTGCCATCAGTGACCCAATAGACAGGGTTGGAAACACCATATATTTT
CAISDPIDRVGNTIYF
>NA|TRBJ1-4|TRBV28|NA
TGTGCCAGCAGTTTATCCAGGAATAATGAAAAACTGTTTTTT
CASSLSRNNEKLFF